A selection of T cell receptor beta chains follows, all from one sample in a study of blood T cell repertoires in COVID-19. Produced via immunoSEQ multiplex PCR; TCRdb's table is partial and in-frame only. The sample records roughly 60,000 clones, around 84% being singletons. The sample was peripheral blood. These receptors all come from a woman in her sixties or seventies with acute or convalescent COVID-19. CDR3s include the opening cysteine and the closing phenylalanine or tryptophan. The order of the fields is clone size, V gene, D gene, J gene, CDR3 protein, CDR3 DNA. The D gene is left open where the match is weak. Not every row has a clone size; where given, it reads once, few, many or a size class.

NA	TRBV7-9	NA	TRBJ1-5	CASSSDSLNQPQHF	TGTGCCAGCAGCTCGGACAGCCTTAATCAGCCCCAGCATTTT
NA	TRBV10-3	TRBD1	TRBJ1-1	CAISEPRQGEAFF	TGTGCCATCAGTGAGCCGAGACAGGGAGAAGCTTTCTTT
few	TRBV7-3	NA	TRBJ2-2	CASSFGGLTGELFF	TGTGCCAGCAGCTTCGGGGGTCTCACCGGGGAGCTGTTTTTT
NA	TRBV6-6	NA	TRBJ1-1	CASSPGGTAKGEAFF	TGTGCCAGCAGCCCGGGGGGGACCGCGAAAGGCGAAGCTTTCTTT
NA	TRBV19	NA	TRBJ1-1	CASSIGAGYEAFF	TGTGCCAGTAGTATAGGAGCAGGTTATGAAGCTTTCTTT
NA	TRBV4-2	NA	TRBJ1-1	CASSQGQGGPRTEAFF	TGTGCCAGCAGCCAAGGACAAGGGGGACCTCGCACTGAAGCTTTCTTT
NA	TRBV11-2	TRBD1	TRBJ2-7	CASSDRGYEQYF	TGTGCCAGCAGCGACAGGGGTTACGAGCAGTACTTC
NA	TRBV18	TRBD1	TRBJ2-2	CASSLDRMGTGELFF	TGTGCCAGCTCACTGGACAGGATGGGCACCGGGGAGCTGTTTTTT
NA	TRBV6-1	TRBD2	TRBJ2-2	CASSERGLGELFF	TGTGCCAGCAGTGAAAGGGGACTAGGGGAGCTGTTTTTT
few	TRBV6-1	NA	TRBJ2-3	CASSEGHGTQYF	TGTGCCAGCAGTGAAGGCCACGGTACGCAGTATTTT
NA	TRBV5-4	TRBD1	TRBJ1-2	CASSLGQGSNYGYTF	TGTGCCAGCAGCTTGGGACAGGGGAGTAACTATGGCTACACCTTC
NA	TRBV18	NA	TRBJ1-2	CASSPSSRGVNYGYTF	TGTGCCAGCTCACCATCATCCAGGGGTGTTAACTATGGCTACACCTTC
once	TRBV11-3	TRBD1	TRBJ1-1	CASSLRGTGEAFF	TGTGCCAGCAGCTTACGGGGGACAGGTGAAGCTTTCTTT
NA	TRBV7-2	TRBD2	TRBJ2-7	CASSFYGTSSYEQYF	TGTGCCAGCAGCTTTTACGGGACTAGCTCGTACGAGCAGTACTTC
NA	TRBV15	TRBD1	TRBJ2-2	CATRAGTGDTGELFF	TGTGCCACCAGAGCCGGGACAGGGGACACCGGGGAGCTGTTTTTT
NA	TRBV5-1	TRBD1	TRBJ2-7	CASHRGQGANEQYF	TGCGCCAGTCACCGGGGACAGGGGGCGAACGAGCAGTACTTC
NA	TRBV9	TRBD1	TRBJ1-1	CASSVYLGGDRDSEAFF	TGTGCCAGCAGCGTCTACCTAGGGGGGGACAGGGACTCTGAAGCTTTCTTT
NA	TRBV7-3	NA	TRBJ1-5	CASSPLGWERQPQHF	TGTGCCAGCAGCCCCCTCGGATGGGAGCGTCAGCCCCAGCATTTT
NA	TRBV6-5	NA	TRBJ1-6	CASSKRERPDSPLHF	TGTGCCAGCAGTAAAAGGGAGAGACCCGATTCACCCCTCCACTTT
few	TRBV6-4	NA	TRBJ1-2	CASSAYWGVEGGYTF	TGTGCCAGCAGTGCTTACTGGGGCGTGGAGGGTGGCTACACCTTC
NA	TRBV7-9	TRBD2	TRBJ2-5	CASSLTGGQQETQYF	TGTGCCAGCAGCTTGACGGGGGGGCAACAAGAGACCCAGTACTTC
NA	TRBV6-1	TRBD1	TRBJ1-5	CASSARQGLGDQPQHF	TGTGCCAGCAGTGCAAGACAGGGGTTGGGCGACCAGCCCCAGCATTTT
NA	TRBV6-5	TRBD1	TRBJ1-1	CASTTHRGPSEAFF	TGTGCCAGCACGACACACAGGGGGCCGTCTGAAGCTTTCTTT
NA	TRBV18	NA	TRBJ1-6	CASSPAGPMNSPLHF	TGTGCCAGCTCACCCGCGGGTCCTATGAATTCACCCCTCCACTTT
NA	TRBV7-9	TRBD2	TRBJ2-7	CASSFGLAGPREQYF	TGTGCCAGCAGCTTCGGACTAGCGGGCCCCAGGGAGCAGTACTTC
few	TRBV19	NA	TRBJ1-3	CASCGLRSSGNTIYF	TGTGCCAGCTGTGGACTGCGAAGCTCTGGAAACACCATATATTTT
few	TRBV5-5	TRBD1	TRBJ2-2	CASSPGQGAMPGELFF	TGTGCCAGCAGCCCTGGACAGGGGGCTATGCCCGGGGAGCTGTTTTTT
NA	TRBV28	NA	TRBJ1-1	CASSHLKEGVGRTEAFF	TGTGCCAGCAGTCACCTCAAGGAGGGAGTCGGCCGCACTGAAGCTTTCTTT
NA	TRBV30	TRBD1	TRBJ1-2	CAWSVPLMFQGARGYTF	TGTGCCTGGAGTGTACCTCTAATGTTCCAGGGGGCTCGCGGCTACACCTTC
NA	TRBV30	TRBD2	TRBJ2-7	CAWSVPGGGHEQYF	TGTGCCTGGAGTGTACCCGGGGGGGGGCACGAGCAGTACTTC
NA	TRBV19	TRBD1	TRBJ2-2	CASSMRQGRTGELFF	TGTGCCAGTAGTATGAGACAGGGCAGAACCGGGGAGCTGTTTTTT
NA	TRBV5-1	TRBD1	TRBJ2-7	CASSYGGTGISYEQYF	TGCGCCAGCAGCTACGGAGGGACAGGGATATCCTACGAGCAGTACTTC
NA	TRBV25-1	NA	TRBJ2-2	CASSERGRPGELFF	TGTGCCAGCAGTGAACGCGGGCGGCCCGGGGAGCTGTTTTTT
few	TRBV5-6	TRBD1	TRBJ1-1	CASSLLGGTAVGNTEAFF	TGTGCCAGCAGCTTGTTAGGTGGGACAGCGGTGGGGAACACTGAAGCTTTCTTT
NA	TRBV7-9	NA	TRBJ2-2	CASSMDRNTGELFF	TGTGCCAGCAGCATGGACAGGAACACCGGGGAGCTGTTTTTT
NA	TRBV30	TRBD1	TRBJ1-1	CAWYRGQNTEAFF	TGTGCCTGGTACAGGGGCCAGAACACTGAAGCTTTCTTT
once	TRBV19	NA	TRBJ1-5	CASSAVPREPQHF	TGTGCCAGTAGTGCGGTCCCCAGGGAGCCCCAGCATTTT
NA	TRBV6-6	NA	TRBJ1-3	CASSSGSGNTIYF	TGTGCCAGCAGTTCGGGCTCTGGAAACACCATATATTTT
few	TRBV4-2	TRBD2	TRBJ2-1	CASSPGLAGENEQFF	TGTGCCAGCAGCCCGGGACTAGCGGGGGAGAATGAGCAGTTCTTC
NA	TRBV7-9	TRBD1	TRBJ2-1	CASSWTGNRLNEQFF	TGTGCCAGCAGTTGGACAGGGAATCGGCTCAATGAGCAGTTCTTC
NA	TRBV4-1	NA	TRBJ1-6	CASSQELQRNSPLHF	TGCGCCAGCAGCCAAGAGCTACAGAGAAATTCACCCCTCCACTTT
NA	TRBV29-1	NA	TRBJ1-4	CSVEDGVSGIGVELFF	TGCAGCGTTGAAGATGGGGTCTCGGGGATCGGGGTTGAACTGTTTTTT
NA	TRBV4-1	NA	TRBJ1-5	CASSQDGSGRAQPQHF	TGCGCCAGCAGCCAAGATGGGTCCGGCAGGGCTCAGCCCCAGCATTTT
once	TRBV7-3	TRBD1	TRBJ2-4	CASSPGQGIGLGKNIQYF	TGTGCCAGCAGCCCGGGACAGGGGATAGGGCTAGGCAAAAACATTCAGTACTTC
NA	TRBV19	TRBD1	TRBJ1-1	CASSIGDRVEAFF	TGTGCCAGTAGTATAGGTGACAGGGTTGAAGCTTTCTTT
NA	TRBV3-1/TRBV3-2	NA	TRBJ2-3	CASSQAGRGTDTQYF	TGTGCCAGCAGCCAGGCAGGGCGAGGAACAGATACGCAGTATTTT
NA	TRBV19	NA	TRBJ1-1	CASSVSSSGGTEAFF	TGTGCCAGTAGTGTTTCCTCCTCCGGGGGCACTGAAGCTTTCTTT
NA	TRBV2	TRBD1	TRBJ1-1	CASSSGTGKRYTEAFF	TGTGCCAGCAGCTCCGGGACAGGCAAAAGGTACACTGAAGCTTTCTTT
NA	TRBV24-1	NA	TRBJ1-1	CATSDFRGEAFF	TGTGCCACCAGTGATTTTAGGGGTGAAGCTTTCTTT
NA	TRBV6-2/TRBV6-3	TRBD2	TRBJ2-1	CASSSGLAGKSEQFF	TGTGCCAGCAGTTCCGGACTAGCGGGGAAGAGTGAGCAGTTCTTC
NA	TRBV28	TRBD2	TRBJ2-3	CASSLTSGGVTDTQYF	TGTGCCAGCAGTTTGACGAGCGGGGGGGTCACAGATACGCAGTATTTT
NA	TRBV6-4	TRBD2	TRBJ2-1	CASSDSWGGSSYNEQFF	TGTGCCAGCAGTGACTCGTGGGGGGGGAGCTCCTACAATGAGCAGTTCTTC
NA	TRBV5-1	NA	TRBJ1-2	CASSLGAGVNYGYTF	TGCGCCAGCAGCTTGGGGGCAGGGGTCAACTATGGCTACACCTTC
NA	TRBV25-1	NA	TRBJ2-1	CASSGGGGSYNEQFF	TGTGCCAGCAGTGGTGGGGGAGGCTCCTACAATGAGCAGTTCTTC
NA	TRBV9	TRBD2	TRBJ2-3	CASDPGLAGGDTQYF	TGTGCCAGCGACCCGGGACTAGCGGGGGGGGATACGCAGTATTTT
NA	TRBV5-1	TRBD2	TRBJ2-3	CASSVPSGGSTDTQYF	TGCGCCAGCAGCGTTCCTAGCGGGGGGAGCACAGATACGCAGTATTTT
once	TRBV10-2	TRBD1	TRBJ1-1	CASRGIPGQGLTTEAFF	TGCGCCAGCAGGGGTATCCCGGGACAGGGCTTGACCACTGAAGCTTTCTTT
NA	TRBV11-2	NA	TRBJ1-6	CASSLYSLSYNSPLHF	TGTGCCAGCAGCTTATACAGCCTCTCCTATAATTCACCCCTCCACTTT
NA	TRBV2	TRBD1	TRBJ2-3	CASSYDRGRADTQYF	TGTGCCAGCAGCTACGACAGGGGACGAGCAGATACGCAGTATTTT